The subject of this entry is one TCR beta chain. The CDR3 runs 13 residues. In germline, CDR1 is MNHNS, CDR2 SASEGT. With 2 bases removed from V and 1 base from J, the gap between germline ends came to 3 bases. These data come from a study of shared clonotypes between healthy human individuals. The data were produced by immunoSEQ multiplex PCR, yet TCRdb's version contains in-frame clones alone and is incomplete. The table includes roughly 2 million clones, approximately 95% detected once. The sequence was collected from a man between 18 and 29 years old in good health. V is TRBV6-1 and J is TRBJ1-5; D not certain. The sample consisted of naive CD4+ T cells sorted from blood. Specified subset: CD45RA+ positively selected. The CDR3 sequence: CASSEHSNQPQHF. In DNA, the CDR3 is TGTGCCAGCAGTGAACACAGCAATCAGCCCCAGCATTTT.